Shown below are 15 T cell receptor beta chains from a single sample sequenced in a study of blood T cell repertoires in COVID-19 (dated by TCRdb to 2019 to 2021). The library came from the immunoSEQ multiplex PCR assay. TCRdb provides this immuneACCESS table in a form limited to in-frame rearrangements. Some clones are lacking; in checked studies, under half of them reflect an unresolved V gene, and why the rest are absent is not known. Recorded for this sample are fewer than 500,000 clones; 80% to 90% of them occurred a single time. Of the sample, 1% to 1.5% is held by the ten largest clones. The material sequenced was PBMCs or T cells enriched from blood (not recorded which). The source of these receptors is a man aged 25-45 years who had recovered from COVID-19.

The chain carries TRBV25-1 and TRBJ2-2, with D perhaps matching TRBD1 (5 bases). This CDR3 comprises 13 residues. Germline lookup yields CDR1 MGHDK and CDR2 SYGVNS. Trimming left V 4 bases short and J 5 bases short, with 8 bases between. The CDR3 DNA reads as TGTGCCAGCAGTGCCTCAGGGACCGGGGAGCTGTTTTTT. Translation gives CASSASGTGELFF.

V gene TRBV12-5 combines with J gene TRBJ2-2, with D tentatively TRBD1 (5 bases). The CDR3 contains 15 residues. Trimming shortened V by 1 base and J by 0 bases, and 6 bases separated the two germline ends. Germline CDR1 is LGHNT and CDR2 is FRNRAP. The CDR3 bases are TGTGCTAGTGGTTTGGCGACAGCGAACACCGGGGAGCTGTTTTTT. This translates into CASGLATANTGELFF.

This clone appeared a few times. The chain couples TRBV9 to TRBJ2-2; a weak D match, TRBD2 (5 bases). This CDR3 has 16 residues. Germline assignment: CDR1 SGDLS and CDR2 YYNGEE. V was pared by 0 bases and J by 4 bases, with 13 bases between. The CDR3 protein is CASSVAAGSTTGELFF. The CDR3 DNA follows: TGTGCCAGCAGCGTAGCGGCGGGTTCGACCACCGGGGAGCTGTTTTTT.

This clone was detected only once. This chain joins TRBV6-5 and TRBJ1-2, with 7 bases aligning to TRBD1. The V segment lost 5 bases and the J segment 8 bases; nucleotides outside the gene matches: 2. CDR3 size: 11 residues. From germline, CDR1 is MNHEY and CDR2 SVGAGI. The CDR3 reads CASSTGVGYTF. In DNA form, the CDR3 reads TGTGCCAGCAGTACAGGGGTCGGCTACACCTTC.

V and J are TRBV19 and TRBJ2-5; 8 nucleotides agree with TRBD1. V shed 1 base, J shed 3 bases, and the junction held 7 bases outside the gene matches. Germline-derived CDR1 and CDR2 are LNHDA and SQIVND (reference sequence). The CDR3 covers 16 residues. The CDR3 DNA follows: TGTGCCAGTAGTATAGGCATGAGACAGGGGAAAGAGACCCAGTACTTC. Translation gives CASSIGMRQGKETQYF.

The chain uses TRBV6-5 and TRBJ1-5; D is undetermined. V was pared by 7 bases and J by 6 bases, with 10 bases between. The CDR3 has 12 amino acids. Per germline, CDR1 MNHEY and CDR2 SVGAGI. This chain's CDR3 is CASNPGSQPQHF. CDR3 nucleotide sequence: TGTGCCAGCAATCCGGGATCTCAGCCCCAGCATTTT.

For the CDR3, the DNA is TGTGCCAGCAGTCCTGCCCAGGGCTACGAGCAGTACTTC. Its protein is CASSPAQGYEQYF. The V call is TRBV7-6, the J call TRBJ2-7; D is possibly TRBD1 (5 bases). Looked up from germline, CDR1 is SGHVS and CDR2 is FNYEAQ. The CDR3 loop spans 13 amino acids. V lost 6 bases to trimming and J lost 3 bases, with 12 bases between them.

The CDR3 region has the DNA TGTGCCTGCTCGAGGACTAGCGGGGGGATAGGAGATACGCAGTATTTT. It is translated as CACSRTSGGIGDTQYF. The chain couples TRBV19 to TRBJ2-3, with 14 positions matching TRBD2. This CDR3 is built from 16 residues. Per the germline V gene, CDR1 is LNHDA and CDR2 is SQIVND (reference sequence). The junction had 12 bases not matched to a gene; V was cut back by 11 bases and J by 5 bases.

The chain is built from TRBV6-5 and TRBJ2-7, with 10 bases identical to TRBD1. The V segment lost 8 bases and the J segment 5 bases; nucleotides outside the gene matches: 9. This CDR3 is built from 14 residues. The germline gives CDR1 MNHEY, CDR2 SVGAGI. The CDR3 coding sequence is TGTGCCAGCGGTCATGCGGGACAGGGGAACGAGCAGTACTTC. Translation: CASGHAGQGNEQYF.

The CDR3 region is CAWRLQGAPGYTF. The CDR3 DNA follows: TGTGCCTGGAGGCTCCAGGGGGCCCCTGGCTACACCTTC. V is TRBV30 and J is TRBJ1-2; 8 bases line up with TRBD1. Looked up from germline, CDR1 is GTSNPN and CDR2 is SVGIG (reference sequence). J lost 7 bases, V lost 3 bases, and 7 bases had no gene match. The CDR3 runs to 13 residues.

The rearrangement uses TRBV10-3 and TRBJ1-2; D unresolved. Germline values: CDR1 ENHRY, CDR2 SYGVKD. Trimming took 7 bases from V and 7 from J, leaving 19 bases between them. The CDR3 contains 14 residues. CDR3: CAITSLAGVRGYTF. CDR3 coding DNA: TGTGCCATCACTTCTCTGGCGGGCGTACGTGGCTACACCTTC.

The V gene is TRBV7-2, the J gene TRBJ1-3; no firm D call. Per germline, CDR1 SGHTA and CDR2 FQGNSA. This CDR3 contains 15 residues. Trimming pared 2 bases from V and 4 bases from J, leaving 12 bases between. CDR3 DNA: TGTGCCAGCAGCTTACTTTCGCACTCCGGAAACACCATATATTTT. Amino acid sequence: CASSLLSHSGNTIYF.

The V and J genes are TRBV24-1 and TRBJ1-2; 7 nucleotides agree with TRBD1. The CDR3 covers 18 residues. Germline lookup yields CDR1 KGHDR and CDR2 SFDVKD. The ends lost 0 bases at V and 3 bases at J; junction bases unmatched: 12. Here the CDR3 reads CATSDLQRQGGQYYGYTF. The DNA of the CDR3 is TGTGCCACCAGTGATTTGCAACGCCAGGGGGGCCAATACTATGGCTACACCTTC.

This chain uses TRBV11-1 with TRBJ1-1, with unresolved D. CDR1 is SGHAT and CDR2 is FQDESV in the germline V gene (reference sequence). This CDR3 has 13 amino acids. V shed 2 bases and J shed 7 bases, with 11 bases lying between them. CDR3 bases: TGTGCCAGCAGCTTACCGTGGGCAAGTGAAGCTTTCTTT. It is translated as CASSLPWASEAFF.

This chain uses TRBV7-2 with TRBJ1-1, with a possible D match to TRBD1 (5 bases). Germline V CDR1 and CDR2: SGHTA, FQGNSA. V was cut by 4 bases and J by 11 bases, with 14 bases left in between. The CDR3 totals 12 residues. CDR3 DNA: TGTGCCAGCAGCTCCCCTCCGGGGGAGGCTTTCTTT. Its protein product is CASSSPPGEAFF.